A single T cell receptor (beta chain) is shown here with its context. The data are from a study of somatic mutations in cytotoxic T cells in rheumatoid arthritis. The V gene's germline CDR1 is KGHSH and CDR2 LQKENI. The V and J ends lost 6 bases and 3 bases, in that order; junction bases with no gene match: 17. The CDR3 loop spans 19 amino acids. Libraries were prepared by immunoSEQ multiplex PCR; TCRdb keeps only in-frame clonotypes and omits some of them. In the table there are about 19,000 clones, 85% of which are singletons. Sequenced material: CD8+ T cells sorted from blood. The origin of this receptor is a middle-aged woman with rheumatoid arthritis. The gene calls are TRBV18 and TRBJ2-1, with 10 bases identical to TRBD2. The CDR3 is CASSGGLAGEKINYNEQFF. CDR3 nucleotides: TGTGCCAGCTCCGGTGGGCTAGCGGGAGAAAAAATCAACTACAATGAGCAGTTCTTC.